These 15 T cell receptor beta chains share one sample of origin, sequenced in a study of blood T cell repertoires in COVID-19. The method was immunoSEQ multiplex PCR; TCRdb's version includes in-frame clones alone and lacks a portion of them. The profile covers approximately 81,000 clones, with more than 75% appearing a single time and over 7% taken by the ten largest. Sequenced: peripheral blood. All receptors derive from a human donor in a cohort sampled during active COVID-19.

This clone was counted a few times. J is TRBJ1-1 and V is TRBV19, with TRBD1 as a possible D gene (5 bases). The germline CDR1 and CDR2 sequences are LNHDA and SQIVND (reference sequence). This CDR3 comprises 14 residues. Trimming removed 3 bases at V and 1 base at J, with 9 bases between. The CDR3 sequence is CASSMVDRNTEAFF. The CDR3 coding sequence is TGTGCCAGTAGTATGGTCGACAGGAACACTGAAGCTTTCTTT.

The chain is built from TRBV19 and TRBJ1-1, with D maybe TRBD1 (6 bases). The CDR3 has 17 amino acids. Trimming took off 2 bases at V and 3 bases at J, with 19 bases between the two ends. Germline V CDR1 and CDR2: LNHDA, SQIVND (reference sequence). CDR3 DNA: TGTGCCAGTAGTATACCCACAGGGATAAAAGCGTACACTGAAGCTTTCTTT. Protein sequence: CASSIPTGIKAYTEAFF.

This chain connects TRBV4-3 to TRBJ2-5; 9 nucleotides agree with TRBD1. CDR1 and CDR2 (germline): LGHNA, YSLEER. This CDR3 comprises 15 residues. V trimming: 0 bases; J trimming: 7 bases; junction bases outside the gene matches: 6. In DNA form, the CDR3 reads TGCGCCAGCAGCCAAGAGACGACAGGGGGGACGACCCAGTACTTC. Encoded protein: CASSQETTGGTTQYF.

The gene calls are TRBV19 and TRBJ1-3; TRBD1 matches at 8 bases. The junction had 9 bases not matched to a gene; V was cut back by 5 bases and J by 0 bases. The CDR3 runs to 17 residues. Germline V gene lookup returns CDR1 LNHDA and CDR2 SQIVND (reference sequence). CDR3 in DNA: TGTGCCAGTAGTGCCCCCGACAGGGGATTCTCTGGAAACACCATATATTTT. This gives the protein CASSAPDRGFSGNTIYF.

The genes are TRBV5-1 and TRBJ2-7, with D maybe TRBD2 (6 bases). With 3 bases removed from V and 5 bases from J, the gap between germline ends came to 12 bases. The CDR3 is made up of 13 amino acids. In germline, CDR1 is SGHRS, CDR2 YFSETQ. The CDR3 loop reads CASSSQGGDEQYF. The CDR3 DNA sequence: TGCGCCAGCAGCTCCCAGGGCGGGGACGAGCAGTACTTC.

V usage is TRBV30 and J usage is TRBJ1-4, with D tentatively TRBD1 (5 bases). Germline CDR1 reads GTSNPN; CDR2 reads SVGIG (reference sequence). Deletions cut 4 bases from V and 7 bases from J, with 16 bases between. The CDR3 sequence is 14 residues long. CDR3: CAWKVGLGSEKLFF. As DNA, the CDR3 is TGTGCCTGGAAGGTGGGACTCGGGAGTGAAAAACTGTTTTTT.

This chain uses TRBV11-2 with TRBJ2-3; perhaps TRBD2 as D (5 bases). This CDR3 comprises 13 residues. Germline V gene lookup returns CDR1 SGHAT and CDR2 FQNNGV. Trimming cost V 6 bases and J 8 bases, with 15 bases left between them. This CDR3 is CASSLEARGTQYF. The CDR3 DNA is TGTGCCAGCAGTCTGGAGGCCCGGGGTACGCAGTATTTT.

CDR3 amino acids: CSANTGKGYTF. The DNA for the CDR3 is TGCAGTGCTAATACAGGGAAGGGCTACACCTTC. V gene TRBV20-1 combines with J gene TRBJ1-2; maybe TRBD1 (6 bases). Per germline, CDR1 DFQATT and CDR2 SNEGSKA (reference sequence). The CDR3 covers 11 residues. Trimming removed 4 bases at V and 8 bases at J, with 11 bases between.

The chain employs TRBV2 and TRBJ2-6, with D possibly matching TRBD1 (6 bases). V lost 8 bases to trimming and J lost 0 bases, with 14 bases between them. The CDR3 is 16 residues long. Germline CDR1 is SNHLY and CDR2 is FYNNEI. CDR3 bases: TGTGCCAGCGGAAGGACAGCAGCCTCTGGGGCCAACGTCCTGACTTTC. As protein: CASGRTAASGANVLTF.

J is TRBJ1-1 and V is TRBV19, with TRBD1 matching 7 bases. Germline V gene lookup returns CDR1 LNHDA and CDR2 SQIVND (reference sequence). The CDR3 runs 13 residues. V shed 3 bases, J shed 7 bases, and the junction held 5 bases outside the gene matches. This CDR3 reads CASSMDRKDEAFF. The CDR3, as DNA: TGTGCCAGTAGTATGGACAGGAAGGATGAAGCTTTCTTT.

The genes are TRBV19 and TRBJ1-5; 7 positions match TRBD1. CDR1 LNHDA and CDR2 SQIVND come from the germline V gene (reference sequence). With 5 bases clipped from V and 1 base from J, the junction kept 8 bases outside the gene matches. This CDR3 spans 16 amino acids. The CDR3 is CASSPTGARSNQPQHF. The CDR3 nucleotides are TGTGCCAGTAGTCCTACAGGGGCTAGGAGCAATCAGCCCCAGCATTTT.

This clone has a single count. V is TRBV6-6 and J is TRBJ2-7, with 9 bases fitting TRBD2. The CDR3 totals 16 residues. Trimming at V came to 2 bases and at J to 2 bases, leaving 7 bases not matched to a gene. Per germline, CDR1 MNHNY and CDR2 SVGAGI (reference sequence). For the CDR3, the DNA is TGTGCCAGCAGTTACGGGAGGCTAGCGGGGACCTACGAGCAGTACTTC. Protein sequence: CASSYGRLAGTYEQYF.

The chain has TRBV5-8 and TRBJ2-7; D uncertain. This CDR3 has 16 residues. Germline V gives CDR1 SGHTS, CDR2 YDEGEE. The V end was cut by 0 bases, the J end by 0 bases, with 13 bases between. The CDR3 DNA reads TGTGCCAGCAGCTTGGTTCGTGGTGTGAGCTCCTACGAGCAGTACTTC. Its translation: CASSLVRGVSSYEQYF.

This clone has just a few counts. V gene TRBV7-2 combines with J gene TRBJ1-5; 9 bases are shared with TRBD1. Germline CDR1 SGHTA, CDR2 FQGNSA. The CDR3 consists of 15 residues. The V and J ends lost 5 bases and 6 bases, in that order; junction bases with no gene match: 8. The DNA of the CDR3 is TGTGCCAGCAGCCCCGGGACAGGGCCGTTTCAGCCCCAGCATTTT. This codes for CASSPGTGPFQPQHF.

The V and J genes are TRBV27 and TRBJ1-6; maybe TRBD1 (6 bases). Germline CDR1 and CDR2: MNHEY and SMNVEV (reference sequence). The CDR3 sequence is 14 residues long. The V gene lost 8 bases and the J gene lost 5 bases, with 13 bases spanning the gap. The CDR3: CASAEGGDNSPLHF. In DNA, the CDR3 is TGTGCCAGCGCCGAGGGGGGGGATAATTCACCCCTCCACTTT.